This T cell receptor beta chain originates from a study of T cells in Graves' hyperthyroidism and ophthalmopathy. RNA transcripts were the template for amplifying TCR beta CDR3 regions. TCR CDR3 underwent first-round RT-PCR with the HTBI primer set. TCRdb processed the multiplex PCR reads anew with MiXCR; each CDR3 protein has one entry. The table includes about 710,000 distinct CDR3 sequences, 16% detected once. Trimming cost V 3 bases and J 5 bases, with 16 bases left between them. Germline values: CDR1 MDHEN, CDR2 SYDVKM. This CDR3 is built from 15 residues. This clonotype was seen repeatedly, ten times or more.

Sequenced material: blood. The rearrangement joins TRBV28 to TRBJ2-5; D call uncertain. The TCR comes from a man aged 18 to 29 with Graves' hyperthyroidism. CDR3 in amino acids: CASSFWRRQWETQYF. The CDR3 bases are TGTGCCAGCAGTTTTTGGCGAAGGCAGTGGGAGACCCAGTACTTC.